Detailed here is one T cell receptor beta chain. As controls, healthy donors matched for age and sex were used. RNA totalling roughly 0.45 to 1 ug underwent reverse transcription with random hexamers. A multiplex approach, immunoSEQ multiplex PCR, amplified TCR beta CDR3 across 54 Vbeta and 13 Jbeta. TCRdb re-called the immunoSEQ multiplex PCR reads with MiXCR, one entry per CDR3 protein. The sample shows approximately 150,000 distinct CDR3 sequences, 94% of them seen only once. The sample originates from a study of CD8 T cells in Susac syndrome. Looked up from germline, CDR1 is SNHLY and CDR2 is FYNNEI. The CDR3 extends over 13 amino acids. The germline V and J ends were trimmed by 0 bases and 7 bases, with 6 bases remaining between them.

The V call is TRBV2, the J call TRBJ1-4; D is undetermined. The receptor's source is a human donor in good health. The source material was CD4+ T cells from PBMCs. CDR3 bases: TGTGCCAGCAGTGAAGCGACACCTGAAAAACTGTTTTTT. Residues: CASSEATPEKLFF.